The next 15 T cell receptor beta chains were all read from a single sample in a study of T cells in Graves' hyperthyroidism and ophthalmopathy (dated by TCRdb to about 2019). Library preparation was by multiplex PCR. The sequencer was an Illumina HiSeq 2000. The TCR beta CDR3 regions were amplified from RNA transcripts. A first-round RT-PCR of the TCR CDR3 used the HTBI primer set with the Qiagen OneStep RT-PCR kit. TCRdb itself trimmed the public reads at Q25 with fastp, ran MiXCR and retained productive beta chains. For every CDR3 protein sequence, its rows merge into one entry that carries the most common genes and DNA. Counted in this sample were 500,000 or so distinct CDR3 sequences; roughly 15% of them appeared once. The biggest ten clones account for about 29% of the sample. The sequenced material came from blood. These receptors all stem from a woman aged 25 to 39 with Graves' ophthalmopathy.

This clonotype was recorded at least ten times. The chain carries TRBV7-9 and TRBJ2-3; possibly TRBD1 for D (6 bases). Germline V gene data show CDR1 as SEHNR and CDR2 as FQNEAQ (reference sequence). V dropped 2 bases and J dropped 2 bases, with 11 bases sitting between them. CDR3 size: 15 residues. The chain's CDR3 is CASSLPGQITDTQYF. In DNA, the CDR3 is TGTGCCAGCAGCTTACCCGGACAGATCACAGATACGCAGTATTTT.

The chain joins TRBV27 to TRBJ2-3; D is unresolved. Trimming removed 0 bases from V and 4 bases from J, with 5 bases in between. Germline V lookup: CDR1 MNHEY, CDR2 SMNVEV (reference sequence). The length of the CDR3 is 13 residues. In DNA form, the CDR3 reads TGTGCCAGCAGTTTATCGGACCCAGATACGCAGTATTTT. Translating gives CASSLSDPDTQYF.

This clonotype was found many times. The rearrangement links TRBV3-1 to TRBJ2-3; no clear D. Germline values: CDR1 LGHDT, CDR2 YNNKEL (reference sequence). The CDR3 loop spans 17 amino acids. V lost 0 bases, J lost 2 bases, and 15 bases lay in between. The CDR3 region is CASSQESGHPPTDTQYF. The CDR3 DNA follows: TGTGCCAGCAGCCAAGAGTCAGGCCACCCTCCCACAGATACGCAGTATTTT.

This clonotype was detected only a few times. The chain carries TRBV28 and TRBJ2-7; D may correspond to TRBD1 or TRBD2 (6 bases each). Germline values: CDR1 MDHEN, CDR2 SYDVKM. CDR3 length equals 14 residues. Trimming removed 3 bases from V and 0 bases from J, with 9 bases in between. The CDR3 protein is CASSFEGGSYEQYF. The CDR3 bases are TGTGCCAGCAGTTTCGAGGGGGGCTCCTACGAGCAGTACTTC.

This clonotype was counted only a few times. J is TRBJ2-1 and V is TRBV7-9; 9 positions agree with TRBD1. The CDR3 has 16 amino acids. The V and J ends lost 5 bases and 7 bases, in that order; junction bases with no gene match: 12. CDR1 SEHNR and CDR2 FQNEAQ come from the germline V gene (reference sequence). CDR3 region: CASSLFRDRVFNEQFF. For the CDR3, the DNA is TGTGCCAGCAGCCTTTTCCGGGACAGGGTGTTTAATGAGCAGTTCTTC. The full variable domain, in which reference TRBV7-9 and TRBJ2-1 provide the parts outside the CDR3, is DTGVSQNPRHKITKRGQNVTFRCDPISEHNRLYWYRQTLGQGPEFLTYFQNEAQLEKSRLLSDRFSAERPKGSFSTLEIQRTEQGDSAMYLCASSLFRDRVFNEQFFGPGTRLTVL.

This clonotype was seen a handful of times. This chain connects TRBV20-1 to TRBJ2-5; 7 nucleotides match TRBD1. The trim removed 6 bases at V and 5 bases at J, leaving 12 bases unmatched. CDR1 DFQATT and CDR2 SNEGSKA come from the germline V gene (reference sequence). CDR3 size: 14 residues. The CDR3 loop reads CSALRGGSAETQYF. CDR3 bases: TGCAGTGCCCTACGAGGGGGCTCTGCGGAGACCCAGTACTTC.

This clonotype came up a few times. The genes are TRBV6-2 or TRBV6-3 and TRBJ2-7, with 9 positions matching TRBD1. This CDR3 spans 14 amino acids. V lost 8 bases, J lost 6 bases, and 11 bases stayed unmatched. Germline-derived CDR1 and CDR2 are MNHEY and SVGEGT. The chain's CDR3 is CASRSPGQGSEQYF. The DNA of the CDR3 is TGTGCCAGCCGATCGCCGGGACAGGGTAGCGAGCAGTACTTC.

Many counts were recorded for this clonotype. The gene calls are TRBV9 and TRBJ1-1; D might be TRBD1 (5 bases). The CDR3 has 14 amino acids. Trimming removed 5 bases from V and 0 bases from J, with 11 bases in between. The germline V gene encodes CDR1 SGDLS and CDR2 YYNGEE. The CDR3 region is CASSTGALNTEAFF. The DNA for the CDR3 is TGTGCCAGCAGTACCGGGGCCTTGAACACTGAAGCTTTCTTT.

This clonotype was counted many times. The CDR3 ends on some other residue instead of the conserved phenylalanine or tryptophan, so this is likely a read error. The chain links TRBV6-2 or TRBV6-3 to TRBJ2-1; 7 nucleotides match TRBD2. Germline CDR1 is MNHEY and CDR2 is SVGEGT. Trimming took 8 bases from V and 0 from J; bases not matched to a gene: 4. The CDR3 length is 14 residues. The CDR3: CASGGGSSYNEQFL. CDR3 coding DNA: TGTGCCAGCGGAGGCGGGAGCTCCTACAATGAGCAGTTCCTC.

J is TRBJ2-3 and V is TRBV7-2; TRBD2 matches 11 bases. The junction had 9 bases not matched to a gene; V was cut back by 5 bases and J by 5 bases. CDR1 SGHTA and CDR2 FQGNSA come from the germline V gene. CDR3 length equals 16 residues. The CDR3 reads CASSAVLAGGGDTQYF. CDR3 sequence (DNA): TGTGCCAGCAGCGCCGTCCTAGCGGGAGGAGGAGATACGCAGTATTTT.

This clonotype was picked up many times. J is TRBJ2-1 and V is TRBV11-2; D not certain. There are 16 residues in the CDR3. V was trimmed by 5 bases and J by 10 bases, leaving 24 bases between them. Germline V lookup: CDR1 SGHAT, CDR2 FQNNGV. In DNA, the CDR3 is TGTGCCAGCAGCCTAACCCGGTTTGCGGTGACAATAGAGCAGTTCTTC. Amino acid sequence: CASSLTRFAVTIEQFF.

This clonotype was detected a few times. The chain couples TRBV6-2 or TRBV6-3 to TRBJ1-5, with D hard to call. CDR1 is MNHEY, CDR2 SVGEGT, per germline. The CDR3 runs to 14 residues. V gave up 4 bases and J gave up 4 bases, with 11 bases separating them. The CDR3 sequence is CASSFGARNQPQHF. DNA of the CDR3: TGTGCCAGCAGTTTCGGAGCGAGGAATCAGCCCCAGCATTTT.

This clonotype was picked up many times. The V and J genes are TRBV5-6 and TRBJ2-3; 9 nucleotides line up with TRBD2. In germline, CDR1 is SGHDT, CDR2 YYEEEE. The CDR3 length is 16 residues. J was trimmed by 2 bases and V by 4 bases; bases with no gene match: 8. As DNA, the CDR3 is TGTGCCAGCAGCAAAGAAGCGGGAGGATACACAGATACGCAGTATTTT. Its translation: CASSKEAGGYTDTQYF.

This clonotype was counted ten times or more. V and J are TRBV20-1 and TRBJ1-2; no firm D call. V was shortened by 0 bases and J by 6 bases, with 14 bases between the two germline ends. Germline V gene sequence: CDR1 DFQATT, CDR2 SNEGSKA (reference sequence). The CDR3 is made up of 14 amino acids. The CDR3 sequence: CSARDERTQDGYTF. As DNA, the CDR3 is TGCAGTGCTAGAGATGAGAGAACCCAAGATGGCTACACCTTC.

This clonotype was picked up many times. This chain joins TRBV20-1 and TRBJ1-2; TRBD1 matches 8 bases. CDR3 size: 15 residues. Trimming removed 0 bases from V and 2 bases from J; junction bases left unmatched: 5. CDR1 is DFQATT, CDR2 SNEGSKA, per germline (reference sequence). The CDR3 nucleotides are TGCAGTGCTAGAGATGGCAGGGGGCAAAACTATGGCTACACCTTC. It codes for CSARDGRGQNYGYTF.